Sequencing of this T cell receptor (beta chain) was carried out in a study of shared clonotypes between healthy human individuals. The assay was carried out at the deep level. Assay: immunoSEQ multiplex PCR; the TCRdb copy retains only in-frame clones and omits some. This repertoire shows 1 million to 1.3 million clones, around three quarters found once; its top ten account for 0.61%. Sequencing was done on a sample of memory CD4+ T cells from PBMCs. Subset noted: CD45RA-negative fraction. The receptor comes from a young man in good health. Some clones in this sample may be carry-over from other donors' samples.

As DNA, the CDR3 is TGTGCCATGCCCGGGGGGTCCCTCACAGATACGCAGTATTTT. Protein product: CAMPGGSLTDTQYF. V is TRBV10-3 and J is TRBJ2-3, with 7 nucleotides matching TRBD2. CDR1 is ENHRY and CDR2 is SYGVKD in the germline V gene. With V trimmed by 9 bases and J by 2 bases, 8 bases remained unmatched. There are 14 residues in the CDR3.